Following are 18 T cell receptor beta chains from one sample sequenced in a study of cytomegalovirus exposure and HLA in healthy donors. Primers included in the PCR were 60 Vbeta and 13 Jbeta primers. Here immunoSEQ multiplex PCR was the method, and the copy in TCRdb shows in-frame clones only, minus some. The table records fewer than 250,000 clones, approximately 90% of them present only once. Sequenced input: PBMCs. These receptors all come from a boy between 2 and 10 years old in good health and CMV-seronegative.

The V and J genes are TRBV15 and TRBJ1-5; tentatively, D is TRBD1 (5 bases). Germline-derived CDR1 and CDR2 are LNHNV and YYDKDF (reference sequence). V lost 4 bases and J 6 bases, leaving 16 bases between the germline ends. The CDR3 length is 15 residues. The CDR3, as DNA: TGTGCCACCAGCATTTCCGGGGGAGGGAGTCAGCCCCAGCATTTT. This codes for CATSISGGGSQPQHF.

The chain combines TRBV7-9 with TRBJ1-1, with TRBD1 as a possible D gene (6 bases). V was trimmed by 1 base and J by 4 bases, leaving 10 bases between them. The CDR3 runs 14 residues. CDR1 SEHNR and CDR2 FQNEAQ come from the germline V gene (reference sequence). CDR3 sequence: CASSLVQGFTEAFF. CDR3 DNA: TGTGCCAGCAGCTTAGTTCAGGGGTTCACTGAAGCTTTCTTT.

This clone was seen a few times. This chain links TRBV5-1 with TRBJ1-3; D may be TRBD1 (5 bases). The CDR3 totals 16 residues. CDR1 is SGHRS, CDR2 YFSETQ, per germline. Trimming cost V 6 bases and J 0 bases, with 16 bases left between them. CDR3 in amino acids: CASNPAGGYSGNTIYF. The CDR3 bases are TGCGCCAGCAACCCCGCGGGGGGATACTCTGGAAACACCATATATTTT.

The V and J genes are TRBV5-1 and TRBJ1-1; a possible D gene is TRBD1 (5 bases). V was trimmed by 1 base and J by 1 base, leaving 17 bases between them. CDR3 length: 17 amino acids. From germline, CDR1 is SGHRS and CDR2 YFSETQ. CDR3 nucleotide sequence: TGCGCCAGCAGCTTGTGGGGCAAAAGGAGCCAGAACACTGAAGCTTTCTTT. Translation: CASSLWGKRSQNTEAFF.

The chain has TRBV28 and TRBJ2-5, with D maybe TRBD1 (5 bases). Trimming cost V 4 bases and J 3 bases, with 15 bases left between them. The CDR3 spans 15 residues. CDR1 is MDHEN, CDR2 SYDVKM, per germline. The CDR3 DNA reads as TGTGCCAGCAGTTCCCAAGGGGTAGGGGAAGAGACCCAGTACTTC. Translated: CASSSQGVGEETQYF. Using reference TRBV28 and TRBJ2-5 for the parts outside the CDR3, the full variable domain is DVKVTQSSRYLVKRTGEKVFLECVQDMDHENMFWYRQDPGLGLRLIYFSYDVKMKEKGDIPEGYSVSREKKERFSLILESASTNQTSMYLCASSSQGVGEETQYFGPGTRLLVL.

This chain joins TRBV12-1 and TRBJ2-3; the table's D call of TRBD2 was not tested on the DNA. TRBV12-1 is marked as a pseudogene. The CDR3 loop spans 18 amino acids. The CDR3: CASSWPPSGRGNTDTQYF. The CDR3 region has the DNA TGTGCCAGCAGTTGGCCGCCTAGCGGGAGAGGGAACACAGATACGCAGTATTTT.

The CDR3 DNA is TGTGCCAGCAGAAGGACAGGGGGAACCGAGACCCAGTACTTC. It translates to CASRRTGGTETQYF. This rearrangement joins TRBV6-1 to TRBJ2-5; the match to TRBD1 covers 10 bases. CDR3 length: 14 amino acids. V lost 6 bases to trimming and J lost 5 bases; unmatched junction nucleotides: 6. The V gene's germline CDR1 is MNHNS and CDR2 SASEGT.

J is TRBJ2-3 and V is TRBV19; TRBD2 aligns across 9 bases. Germline V gives CDR1 LNHDA, CDR2 SQIVND (reference sequence). The V and J ends lost 9 bases and 1 base, in that order; junction bases with no gene match: 5. The CDR3 has 14 residues. The CDR3 reads CASRQRGGTDTQYF. CDR3 sequence (DNA): TGTGCCAGCAGGCAGCGGGGGGGCACAGATACGCAGTATTTT. Supplemented by reference TRBV19 and TRBJ2-3, the full variable domain reads DGGITQSPKYLFRKEGQNVTLSCEQNLNHDAMYWYRQDPGQGLRLIYYSQIVNDFQKGDIAEGYSVSREKKESFPLTVTSAQKNPTAFYLCASRQRGGTDTQYFGPGTRLTVL.

V is TRBV5-4 and J is TRBJ2-7; D possibly corresponds to TRBD2 (5 bases). Germline CDR1 SGHNT, CDR2 YYREEE (reference sequence). The CDR3 totals 16 residues. With 4 bases removed from V and 1 base from J, the gap between germline ends came to 18 bases. The CDR3 DNA sequence: TGTGCCAGCAGCCCCGTGGGCAGCGGATCTTCCTACGAGCAGTACTTC. Translated: CASSPVGSGSSYEQYF.

The V and J genes are TRBV6-5 and TRBJ1-2; D is undetermined. Germline V lookup: CDR1 MNHEY, CDR2 SVGAGI. The CDR3 runs 13 residues. The ends were cut back, 2 bases at V and 6 bases at J, with 10 bases in the middle. The CDR3 region has the DNA TGTGCCAGCAGTTACGGCCAGATGAATGGCTACACCTTC. Translated: CASSYGQMNGYTF.

The CDR3 DNA reads TGTGCCAGCAGCTTAGTTGGGCATGGCTACACCTTC. It encodes CASSLVGHGYTF. V gene TRBV7-9 combines with J gene TRBJ1-2; D is ambiguous. The CDR3 is 12 amino acids. Germline V gives CDR1 SEHNR, CDR2 FQNEAQ (reference sequence). Trimming removed 1 base at V and 6 bases at J, with 6 bases between. The whole variable domain, filled in from reference TRBV7-9 and TRBJ1-2, reads DTGVSQNPRHKITKRGQNVTFRCDPISEHNRLYWYRQTLGQGPEFLTYFQNEAQLEKSRLLSDRFSAERPKGSFSTLEIQRTEQGDSAMYLCASSLVGHGYTFGSGTRLTVV.

The CDR3 here is CASTGYDRGLRNIQYF. The CDR3 DNA reads TGCGCCAGCACCGGGTACGACAGGGGGCTTAGGAACATTCAGTACTTC. The rearrangement joins TRBV5-1 to TRBJ2-4, with 10 bases aligning to TRBD1. The CDR3 spans 16 residues. Germline assignment: CDR1 SGHRS and CDR2 YFSETQ. Trimming at V came to 6 bases and at J to 7 bases, leaving 13 bases not matched to a gene.

The chain joins TRBV7-2 to TRBJ1-5; no definite D call. CDR1 and CDR2 (germline): SGHTA, FQGNSA. The CDR3 has 15 residues. Trimming pared 3 bases from V and 4 bases from J, leaving 13 bases between. CDR3 region: CASSFREGGNQPQHF. CDR3 nucleotide sequence: TGTGCCAGCAGCTTTCGCGAGGGAGGAAATCAGCCCCAGCATTTT.

The rearrangement links TRBV18 to TRBJ2-1; weak D call: TRBD2 (7 bases). Germline V lookup: CDR1 KGHSH, CDR2 LQKENI. V was shortened by 6 bases and J by 9 bases, with 15 bases between the two germline ends. The CDR3 is made up of 13 amino acids. In DNA, the CDR3 is TGTGCCAGCTCGATGGGGGGGCTCGGTGAGCAGTTCTTC. Its translation is CASSMGGLGEQFF.

This chain uses TRBV28 with TRBJ2-4; maybe TRBD2 (7 bases). This CDR3 comprises 18 residues. The germline CDR1 and CDR2 sequences are MDHEN and SYDVKM. Trimming pared 4 bases from V and 0 bases from J, leaving 19 bases between. The CDR3 loop reads CASSSGRKGGVAKNIQYF. Here the CDR3 DNA reads TGTGCCAGCAGTTCCGGGAGAAAAGGGGGGGTAGCCAAAAACATTCAGTACTTC.

The chain links TRBV5-1 to TRBJ2-3, with TRBD2 matching over 7 bases. Germline trimming cut 1 base from V and 0 bases from J; bases unmatched to any gene: 5. The CDR3 length is 16 residues. Germline values: CDR1 SGHRS, CDR2 YFSETQ. CDR3 nucleotide sequence: TGCGCCAGCAGCTTGAACGCGGGGGACAGCACAGATACGCAGTATTTT. Residues: CASSLNAGDSTDTQYF.

The chain is built from TRBV6-1 and TRBJ1-5, with TRBD1 matching over 7 bases. The CDR3 consists of 15 residues. Looked up from germline, CDR1 is MNHNS and CDR2 is SASEGT. The trim removed 4 bases at V and 6 bases at J, leaving 9 bases unmatched. The CDR3 DNA is TGTGCCAGCAGTGCCTCTACAGGGGCGATTCAGCCCCAGCATTTT. Translating gives CASSASTGAIQPQHF.

This chain connects TRBV5-6 to TRBJ1-1; D gene ambiguous. The CDR3 is 12 residues long. Trimming shortened V by 2 bases and J by 6 bases, and 8 bases separated the two germline ends. CDR1 is SGHDT, CDR2 YYEEEE, per germline. CDR3 nucleotide sequence: TGTGCCAGCAGCTTCGTCCGGGCTGAAGCTTTCTTT. Residues: CASSFVRAEAFF.